This T cell receptor beta chain originates from a study of T cells in Graves' hyperthyroidism and ophthalmopathy. CDR3 length equals 12 residues. V lost 7 bases to trimming and J lost 5 bases, with 9 bases between them. In germline, CDR1 is MNHNS, CDR2 SASEGT. From RNA transcripts, TCR beta CDR3 regions were amplified. The HTBI primer set drove a first-round RT-PCR of the TCR CDR3. Each CDR3 protein gets one entry after TCRdb re-called the multiplex PCR reads with MiXCR. The data contain 730,000 or so distinct CDR3 sequences, approximately 18% of them seen just once; the ten biggest clones take up 16%. A remark on this clonotype: Its matching antigen is unknown.

Study-wide results and caveats: Most thyroid clonotypes expanded above 0.001 were also detected in blood.

The study left out patients who had uncontrolled infection, other autoimmune disease, pregnancy or lactation. 10 ml of fresh peripheral blood supplied the PBMCs. The sequence was obtained from a woman between 45 and 65 years old with Graves' hyperthyroidism that later progressed to Graves' ophthalmopathy. The chain couples TRBV6-1 to TRBJ2-1; TRBD2 is a possible D gene (6 bases). Material for sequencing was blood. The CDR3: CASTRGNNEQFF. DNA for the CDR3: TGTGCCAGCACCCGGGGGAACAATGAGCAGTTCTTC.